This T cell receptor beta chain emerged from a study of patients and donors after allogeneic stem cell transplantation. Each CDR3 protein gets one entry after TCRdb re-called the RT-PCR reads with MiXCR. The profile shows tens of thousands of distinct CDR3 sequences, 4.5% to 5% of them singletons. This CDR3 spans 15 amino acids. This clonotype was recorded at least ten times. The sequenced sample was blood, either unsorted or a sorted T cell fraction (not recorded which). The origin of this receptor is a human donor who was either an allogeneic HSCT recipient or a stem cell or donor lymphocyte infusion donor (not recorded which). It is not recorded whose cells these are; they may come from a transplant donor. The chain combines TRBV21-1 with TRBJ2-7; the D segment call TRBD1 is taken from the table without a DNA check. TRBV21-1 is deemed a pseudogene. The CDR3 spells CASSNFRDRDYEQYF. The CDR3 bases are TGTGCCAGCAGCAATTTTCGGGACAGAGACTACGAGCAGTACTTC.